A selection of T cell receptor beta chains follows, all from one sample in a study of blood T cell repertoires in COVID-19. Assay used: immunoSEQ multiplex PCR; TCRdb lists only in-frame clones, some missing. Of 200,000 to 300,000 clones detected, 75% to 85% appear once; the ten largest clones hold around 7.5%. Material for sequencing was peripheral blood. The source of these receptors is an elderly woman with COVID-19, enrolled during active disease. Each CDR3 is given with its conserved first and last residue. The D gene is left open where the match is weak. Size is stated for part of the rows, as once, few or many counts, or as a class when the clone is expanded.

NA TRBJ2-7 14 TRBD1 TRBV7-3 CASSFSPGQSEQYF TGTGCCAGCAGCTTTTCACCGGGACAGTCCGAGCAGTACTTC
NA TRBJ2-2 14 NA TRBV3-1/TRBV3-2 CASSRYSNTGELFF TGTGCCAGCAGCCGTTATTCTAACACCGGGGAGCTGTTTTTT
NA TRBJ2-1 15 TRBD2 TRBV5-1 CASSLTTSGGAAQFF TGCGCCAGCAGCCTGACGACTAGCGGGGGAGCGGCGCAGTTCTTC
NA TRBJ1-1 15 TRBD1 TRBV9 CASSVGAGQGAQAFF TGTGCCAGCAGCGTAGGCGCGGGGCAGGGGGCTCAAGCTTTCTTT
few TRBJ1-2 13 NA TRBV6-5 CASAIFRGYGYTF TGTGCCAGCGCCATTTTCCGAGGATATGGCTACACCTTC
NA TRBJ1-1 15 TRBD1 TRBV27 CASSLRVWGQDEAFF TGTGCCAGCAGTTTAAGGGTTTGGGGACAGGATGAAGCTTTCTTT
NA TRBJ2-7 15 TRBD2 TRBV5-4 CASSSGLADSYEQYF TGTGCCAGCAGCTCGGGACTAGCGGATAGCTACGAGCAGTACTTC
NA TRBJ2-1 16 TRBD2 TRBV20-1 CSASPLRGSSYNEQFF TGCAGTGCTAGTCCTCTCCGCGGGAGCTCCTACAATGAGCAGTTCTTC
NA TRBJ1-4 15 NA TRBV5-1 CASSLAGHGNEKLFF TGCGCCAGCAGCTTGGCGGGACACGGGAATGAAAAACTGTTTTTT
NA TRBJ2-7 15 NA TRBV7-2 CASSLQGGNSYEQYF TGTGCCAGCAGCTTACAGGGGGGAAACTCCTACGAGCAGTACTTC